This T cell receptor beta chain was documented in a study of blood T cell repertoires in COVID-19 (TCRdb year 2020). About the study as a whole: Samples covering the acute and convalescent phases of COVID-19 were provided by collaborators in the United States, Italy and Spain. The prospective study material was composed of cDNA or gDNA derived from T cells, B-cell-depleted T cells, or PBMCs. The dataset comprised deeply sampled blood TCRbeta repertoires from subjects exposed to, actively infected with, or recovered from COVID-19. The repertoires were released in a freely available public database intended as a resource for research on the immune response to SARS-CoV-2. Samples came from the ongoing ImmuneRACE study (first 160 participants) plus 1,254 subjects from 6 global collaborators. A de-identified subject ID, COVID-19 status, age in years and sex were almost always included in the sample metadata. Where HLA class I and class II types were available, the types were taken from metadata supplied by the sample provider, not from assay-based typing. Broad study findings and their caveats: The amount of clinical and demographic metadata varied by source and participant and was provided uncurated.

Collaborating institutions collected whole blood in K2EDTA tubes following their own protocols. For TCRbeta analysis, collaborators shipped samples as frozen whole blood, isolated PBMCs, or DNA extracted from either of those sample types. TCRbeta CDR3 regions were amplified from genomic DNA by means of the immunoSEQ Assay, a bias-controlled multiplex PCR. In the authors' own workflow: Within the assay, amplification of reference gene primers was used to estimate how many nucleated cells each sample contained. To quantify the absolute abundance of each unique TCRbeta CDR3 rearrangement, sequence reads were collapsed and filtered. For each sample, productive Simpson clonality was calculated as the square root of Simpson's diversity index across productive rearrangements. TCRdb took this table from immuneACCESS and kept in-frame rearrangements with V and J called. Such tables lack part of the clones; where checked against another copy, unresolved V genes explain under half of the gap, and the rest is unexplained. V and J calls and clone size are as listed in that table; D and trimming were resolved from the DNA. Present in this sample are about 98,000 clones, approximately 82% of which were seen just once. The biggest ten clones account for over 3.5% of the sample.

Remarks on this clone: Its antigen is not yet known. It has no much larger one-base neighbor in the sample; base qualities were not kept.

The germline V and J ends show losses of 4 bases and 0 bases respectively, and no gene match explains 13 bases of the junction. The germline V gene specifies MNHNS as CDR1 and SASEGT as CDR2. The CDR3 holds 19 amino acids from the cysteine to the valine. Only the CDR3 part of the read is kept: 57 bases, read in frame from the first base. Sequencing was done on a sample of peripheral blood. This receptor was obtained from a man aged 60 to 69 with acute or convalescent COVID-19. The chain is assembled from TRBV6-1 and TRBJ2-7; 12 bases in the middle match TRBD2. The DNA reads TGTGCCAGCAGTGCACCACCGGGACTAGCGGGTAGGAGCTCCTACGAGCAGTACGTC. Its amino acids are CASSAPPGLAGRSSYEQYV.